The rows below give T cell receptor beta chains drawn from one sample of a study of OX40 agonist ivuxolimab in advanced cancers. Profiled with immunoSEQ multiplex PCR; TCRdb holds only in-frame clones, not every one. The sample yields almost 70,000 clones, about 90% seen once. The specimen was CD4+ or CD8+ T cells sorted from blood, collected in a trial of the OX40 agonist ivuxolimab. The receptor set was obtained from an adult with an advanced solid tumor such as melanoma, head and neck, liver or kidney cancer. Both conserved end residues are part of each CDR3. A D gene is named only where the DNA matches it firmly. The size field is filled for only some rows; it gives once, few, many or a size class.

>-|TRBJ2-5|TRBV7-2|TRBD1
TGTGCCAGCAGCGCGACAGGGTCCGGTGTGGAGACCCAGTACTTC
CASSATGSGVETQYF
>-|TRBJ2-2|TRBV11-2|-
TGTGCCAGCAGCCCGCAGGCGGGGGCTGGGGAGCTGTTTTTT
CASSPQAGAGELFF
>-|TRBJ2-7|TRBV11-1|TRBD1
TGTGCCAGCAGCCCCGGGACAGACAGCTACGAGCAGTACTTC
CASSPGTDSYEQYF
>-|TRBJ1-3|TRBV27|TRBD1
TGTGCCAGCAGTAGACGGACAGGGAGCTCTGGAAACACCATATATTTT
CASSRRTGSSGNTIYF
>once|TRBJ2-4|TRBV4-3|-
TGCGCCAGCAGCCGGAACCGGGATCTCATAGCCAAAAACATTCAGTACTTC
CASSRNRDLIAKNIQYF
>-|TRBJ2-2|TRBV28|TRBD2
TGTGCCAGCAGGTTAACCCGGGAGGAGGGGAGCGGGGAGCTGTTTTTT
CASRLTREEGSGELFF
>-|TRBJ1-4|TRBV11-1|TRBD1
TGTGCCAGCAGCTTATCAGGGGGCGCCGGTGAAAAACTGTTTTTT
CASSLSGGAGEKLFF
>once|TRBJ1-1|TRBV5-6|-
TGTGCCAGCAGCCTGGACAATTTCTCTGAAGCTTTCTTT
CASSLDNFSEAFF
>few|TRBJ1-1|TRBV6-5|TRBD1
TGTGCCAGCAGTTACAGACGGACAGGGAACACTGAAGCTTTCTTT
CASSYRRTGNTEAFF
>-|TRBJ1-1|TRBV7-2|-
TGTGCCAGCAACCACGGGCCCGGGCGTACTGAAGCTTTCTTT
CASNHGPGRTEAFF
>-|TRBJ2-1|TRBV7-2|-
TGTGCCAGCAGCTTAGGGTCGGGTCGGTTCTTC
CASSLGSGRFF
>-|TRBJ2-3|TRBV28|TRBD2
TGTGCCAGCAGTCCCTACGGACTAGCGGACACAGATACGCAGTATTTT
CASSPYGLADTDTQYF
>-|TRBJ1-5|TRBV7-2|TRBD1
TGTGCCAGCAGCCGAACAGGGGGCAATCAGCCCCAGCATTTT
CASSRTGGNQPQHF
>-|TRBJ2-7|TRBV13|-
TGTGCCAGCAGCTTAGGCACGGGGGACCCCACCTACGAGCAGTACTTC
CASSLGTGDPTYEQYF
>-|TRBJ1-5|TRBV7-2|-
TGTGCCAGCAGCTTAGTTAGGTTTGGTGGTCAGCCCCAGCATTTT
CASSLVRFGGQPQHF
>-|TRBJ2-7|TRBV6-5|-
TGTGCCAGCACTGGGATCCACGAGCAGTACTTC
CASTGIHEQYF
>-|TRBJ2-7|TRBV5-1|-
TGCGCCAGCCGCGACACGTCCTACGAGCAGTACTTC
CASRDTSYEQYF